This is a list of T cell receptor beta chains from one sample in a study of identical twins. Using its own MiXCR run on the 5' RACE reads, TCRdb lists one record per CDR3 protein. The repertoire has 150,000 or so distinct CDR3 sequences, around 3.5% of them found once; the top ten carry around 8%. The material sequenced was memory T cells sorted from blood. The receptors stem from a man younger than 30 in good health. The CDR3 runs from the conserved cysteine through the conserved F or W. The D gene is left open where the match is weak. The size entry is marked missing in some rows and otherwise reads once, few, many or a size class.

clone_size	d_call	cdr3_length	v_call	j_call	cdr3_nt	cdr3_aa
many	TRBD1	14	TRBV6-2/TRBV6-3	TRBJ2-5	TGTGCCACTCGCCCGGACAGGGCTCCAAAGACCCAGTACTTC	CATRPDRAPKTQYF
many	TRBD1	12	TRBV29-1	TRBJ2-7	TGCAGCGCGGGACAGCTACCCTACGAGCAGTACTTC	CSAGQLPYEQYF
many	TRBD1	12	TRBV6-1	TRBJ2-5	TGTGCCAGCAGTCAGGGGGCGGAGACCCAGTACTTC	CASSQGAETQYF
-	-	14	TRBV7-2	TRBJ2-5	TGTGCCAGCAGCTTCTATAGAGCGGAAGAGACCCAGTACTTC	CASSFYRAEETQYF
many	-	12	TRBV7-9	TRBJ2-3	TGTGCCAGCAGCTTAGGAAAGGGAGAGAAGTATTTT	CASSLGKGEKYF
many	TRBD2	16	TRBV27	TRBJ2-1	TGTGCCAGCAGTTTTCTGAGCGGGAGGGCCGGGAATGAGCAGTTCTTC	CASSFLSGRAGNEQFF
many	TRBD2	12	TRBV6-2/TRBV6-3	TRBJ2-7	TGTGCCACCTGGACTAGCGGCTACGAGCAGTACTTC	CATWTSGYEQYF
many	TRBD1	15	TRBV7-2	TRBJ2-2	TGTGCCAGCAGCTTTTGGGACAGGGGAGCCGGGGAGCTGTTTTTT	CASSFWDRGAGELFF
many	-	13	TRBV7-8	TRBJ2-1	TGTGCCAGCAGCTCCCGAAGGAAATTAGAGCAGTTCTTC	CASSSRRKLEQFF
few	TRBD2	14	TRBV18	TRBJ2-4	TGTGCCAGCTCTCCAGCGGGAGTACGAAACATTCAGTACTTC	CASSPAGVRNIQYF
many	TRBD1	16	TRBV20-1	TRBJ2-1	TGCAGTGCTAGACCTCCGGGACAGGGGATCTACAATGAGCAGTTCTTC	CSARPPGQGIYNEQFF
few	TRBD1	14	TRBV5-5	TRBJ2-1	TGTGCCAGCAGCAAGACAGGGGGGAATGATGAGCAGTTCTTC	CASSKTGGNDEQFF
many	TRBD2	16	TRBV5-5	TRBJ2-2	TGTGCCAGCAGCCCAACTAGCGGGAGGGCCCCCGGGGAGCTGTTTTTT	CASSPTSGRAPGELFF
many	TRBD1	12	TRBV6-6	TRBJ2-4	TGTGCCAGCGAGGGACAGGGCTACATTCAGTACTTC	CASEGQGYIQYF
many	TRBD2	18	TRBV6-2/TRBV6-3	TRBJ2-2	TGTGCCAGCAAGGTTCCGACTAGCGGGAGACGTAACACCGGGGAGCTGTTTTTT	CASKVPTSGRRNTGELFF
many	-	14	TRBV19	TRBJ2-2	TGTGCCACCCGCCGGGGACCTATCGCCGGGGAGCTGTTTTTT	CATRRGPIAGELFF
many	-	14	TRBV3-1	TRBJ2-7	TGTGCCAGCAGCCAAGGTACAGGTTACTACGAGCAGTACTTC	CASSQGTGYYEQYF
many	-	14	TRBV7-9	TRBJ1-3	TGTGCCATCATACCCAACGAGGCAGGAAACACCATATATTTT	CAIIPNEAGNTIYF
many	-	13	TRBV6-2/TRBV6-3	TRBJ1-1	TGTGCCAGCAGTTACAGACAGGCGACAGAAGCTTTCTTT	CASSYRQATEAFF